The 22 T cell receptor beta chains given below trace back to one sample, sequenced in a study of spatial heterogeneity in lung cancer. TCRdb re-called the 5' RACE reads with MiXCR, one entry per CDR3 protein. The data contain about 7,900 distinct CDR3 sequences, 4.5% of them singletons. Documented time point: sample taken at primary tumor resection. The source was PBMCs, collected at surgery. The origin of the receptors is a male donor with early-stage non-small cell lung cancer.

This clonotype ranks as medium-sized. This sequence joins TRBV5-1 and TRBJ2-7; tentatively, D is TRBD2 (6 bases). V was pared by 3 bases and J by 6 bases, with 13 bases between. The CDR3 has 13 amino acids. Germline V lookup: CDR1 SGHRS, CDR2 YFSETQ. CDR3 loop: CASSWGTEGEQYV. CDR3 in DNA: TGCGCCAGCAGCTGGGGGACGGAGGGCGAGCAGTACGTC.

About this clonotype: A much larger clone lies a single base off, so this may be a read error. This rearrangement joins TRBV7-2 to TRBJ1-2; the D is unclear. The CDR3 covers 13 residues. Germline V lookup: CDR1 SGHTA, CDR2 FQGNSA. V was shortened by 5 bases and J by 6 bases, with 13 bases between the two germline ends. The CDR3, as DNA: TGTACCAGCAGCCTCCTCTGGGGAGATGGCTACACCTTC. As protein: CTSSLLWGDGYTF.

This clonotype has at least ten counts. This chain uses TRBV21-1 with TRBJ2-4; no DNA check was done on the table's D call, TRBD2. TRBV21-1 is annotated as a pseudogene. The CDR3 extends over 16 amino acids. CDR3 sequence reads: CASSRLAGGAKNIQYF. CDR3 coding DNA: TGTGCCAGCAGCAGGCTAGCGGGAGGAGCCAAAAACATTCAGTACTTC.

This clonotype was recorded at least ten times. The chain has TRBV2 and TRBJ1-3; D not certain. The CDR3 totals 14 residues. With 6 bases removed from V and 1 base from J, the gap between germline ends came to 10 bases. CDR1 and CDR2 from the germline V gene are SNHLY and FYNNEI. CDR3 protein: CASSVGISGNTIYF. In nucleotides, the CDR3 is TGTGCCAGCAGCGTGGGGATATCTGGAAACACCATATATTTT.

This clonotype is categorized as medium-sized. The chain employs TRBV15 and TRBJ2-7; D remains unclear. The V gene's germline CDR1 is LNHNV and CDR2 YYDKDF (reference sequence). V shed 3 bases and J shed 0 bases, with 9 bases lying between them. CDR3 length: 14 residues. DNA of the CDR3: TGTGCCACCAGCAGGTCTGGCAGCTCCTACGAGCAGTACGTC. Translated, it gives CATSRSGSSYEQYV.

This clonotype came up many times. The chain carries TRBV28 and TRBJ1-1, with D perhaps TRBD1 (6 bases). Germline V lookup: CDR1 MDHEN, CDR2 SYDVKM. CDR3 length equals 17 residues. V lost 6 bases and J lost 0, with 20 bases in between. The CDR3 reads CASRLTGGMGLNTEAFF. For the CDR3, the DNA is TGTGCCAGCAGGTTGACAGGCGGGATGGGGCTGAACACTGAAGCTTTCTTT.

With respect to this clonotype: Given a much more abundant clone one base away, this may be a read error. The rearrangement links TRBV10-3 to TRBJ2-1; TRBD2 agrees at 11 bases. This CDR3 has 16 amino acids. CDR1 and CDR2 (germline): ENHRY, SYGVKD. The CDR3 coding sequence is TGTGTCATCACCAAGGGACTAGCGGATCCATACAATGAGCAGTTCTTC. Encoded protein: CVITKGLADPYNEQFF.

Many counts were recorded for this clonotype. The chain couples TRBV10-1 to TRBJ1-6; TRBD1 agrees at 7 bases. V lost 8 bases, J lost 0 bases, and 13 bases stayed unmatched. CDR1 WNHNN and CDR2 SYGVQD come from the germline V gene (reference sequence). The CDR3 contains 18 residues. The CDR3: CASRIRTQGNSYNSPLHF. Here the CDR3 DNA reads TGCGCCAGCCGAATTCGTACACAGGGGAACTCCTATAATTCACCCCTCCACTTT.

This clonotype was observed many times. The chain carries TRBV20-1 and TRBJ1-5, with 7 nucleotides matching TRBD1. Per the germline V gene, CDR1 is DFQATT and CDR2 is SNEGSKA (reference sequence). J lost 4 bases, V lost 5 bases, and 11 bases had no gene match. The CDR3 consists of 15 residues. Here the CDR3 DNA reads TGCAGTGCTGAGATCCGGGACAGTCCTAATCAGCCCCAGCATTTT. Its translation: CSAEIRDSPNQPQHF.

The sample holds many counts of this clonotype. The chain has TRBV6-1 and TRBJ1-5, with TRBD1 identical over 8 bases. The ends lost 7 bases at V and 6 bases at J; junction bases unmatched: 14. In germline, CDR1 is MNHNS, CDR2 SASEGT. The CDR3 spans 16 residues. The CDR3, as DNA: TGTGCCAGCAACCCCGAGAGGACAGGGAGAACTCAGCCCCAGCATTTT. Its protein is CASNPERTGRTQPQHF.

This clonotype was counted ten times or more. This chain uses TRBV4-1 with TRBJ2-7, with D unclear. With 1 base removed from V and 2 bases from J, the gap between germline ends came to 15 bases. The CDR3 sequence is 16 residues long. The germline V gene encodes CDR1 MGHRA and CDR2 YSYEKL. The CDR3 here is CASSQVKPVGTYEQYF. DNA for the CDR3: TGCGCCAGCAGCCAAGTTAAGCCAGTTGGAACCTACGAGCAGTACTTC.

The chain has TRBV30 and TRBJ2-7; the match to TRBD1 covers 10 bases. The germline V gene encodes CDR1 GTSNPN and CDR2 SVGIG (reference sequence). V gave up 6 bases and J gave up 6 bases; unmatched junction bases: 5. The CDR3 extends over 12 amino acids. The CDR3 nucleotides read TGTGCCTGTGGGACAGGGGTCGTCGAGCAGTACTTC. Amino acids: CACGTGVVEQYF. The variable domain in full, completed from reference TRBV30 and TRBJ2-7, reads SQTIHQWPATLVQPVGSPLSLECTVEGTSNPNLYWYRQAAGRGLQLLFYSVGIGQISSEVPQNLSASRPQDRQFILSSKKLLLSDSGFYLCACGTGVVEQYFGPGTRLTVT.

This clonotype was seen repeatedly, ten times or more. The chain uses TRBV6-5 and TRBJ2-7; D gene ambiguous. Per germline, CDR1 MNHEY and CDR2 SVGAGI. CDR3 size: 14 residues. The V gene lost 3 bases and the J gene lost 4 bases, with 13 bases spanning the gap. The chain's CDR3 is CASSYTILGYEQYF. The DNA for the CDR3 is TGTGCCAGCAGTTATACTATTCTCGGATACGAGCAGTACTTC.

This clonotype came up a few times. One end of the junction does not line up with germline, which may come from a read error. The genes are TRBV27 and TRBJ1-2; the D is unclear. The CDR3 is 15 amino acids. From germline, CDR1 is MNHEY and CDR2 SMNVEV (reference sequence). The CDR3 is CASSRAGPPPYDYTF. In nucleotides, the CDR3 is TGTGCCAGCAGTCGCGCGGGTCCGCCTCCATATGACTACACCTTC.

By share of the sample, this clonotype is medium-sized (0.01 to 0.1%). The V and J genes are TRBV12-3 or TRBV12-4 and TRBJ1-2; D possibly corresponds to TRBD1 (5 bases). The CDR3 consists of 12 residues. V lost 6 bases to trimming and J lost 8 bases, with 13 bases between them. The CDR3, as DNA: TGTGCCAGCAGACCGGGACTAGGGGGCTACACCTTC. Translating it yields CASRPGLGGYTF.

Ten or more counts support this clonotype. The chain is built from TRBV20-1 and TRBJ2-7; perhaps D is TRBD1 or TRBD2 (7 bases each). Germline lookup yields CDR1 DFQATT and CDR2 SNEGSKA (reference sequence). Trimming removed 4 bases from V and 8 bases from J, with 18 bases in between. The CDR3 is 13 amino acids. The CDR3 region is CSATRGKGGQQYF. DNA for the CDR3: TGCAGTGCTACGCGGGGGAAAGGGGGCCAGCAGTACTTC.

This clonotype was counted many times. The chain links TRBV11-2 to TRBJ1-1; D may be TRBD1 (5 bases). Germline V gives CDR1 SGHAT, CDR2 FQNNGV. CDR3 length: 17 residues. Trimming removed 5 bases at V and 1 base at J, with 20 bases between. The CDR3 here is CASSPWRGDRGNTEAFF. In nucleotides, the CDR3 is TGTGCCAGCAGCCCTTGGCGGGGGGATAGAGGGAACACTGAAGCTTTCTTT. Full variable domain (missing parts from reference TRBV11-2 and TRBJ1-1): EAGVAQSPRYKIIEKRQSVAFWCNPISGHATLYWYQQILGQGPKLLIQFQNNGVVDDSQLPKDRFSAERLKGVDSTLKIQPAKLEDSAVYLCASSPWRGDRGNTEAFFGQGTRLTVV.

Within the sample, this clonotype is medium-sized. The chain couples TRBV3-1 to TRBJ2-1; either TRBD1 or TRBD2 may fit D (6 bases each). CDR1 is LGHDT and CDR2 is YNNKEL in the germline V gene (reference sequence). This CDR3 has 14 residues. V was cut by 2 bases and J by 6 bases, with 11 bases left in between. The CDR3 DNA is TGTGCCAGCAGCCAAAACCGGGGGCTCAATGAGCAGTTCTTC. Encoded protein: CASSQNRGLNEQFF.

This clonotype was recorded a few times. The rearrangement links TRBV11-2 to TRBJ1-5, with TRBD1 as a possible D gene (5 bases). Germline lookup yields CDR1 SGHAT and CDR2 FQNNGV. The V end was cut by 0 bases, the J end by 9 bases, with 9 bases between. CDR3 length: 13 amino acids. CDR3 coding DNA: TGTGCCAGCAGCTTAGAAGCTGGGGGGCCCCAGCATTTT. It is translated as CASSLEAGGPQHF.

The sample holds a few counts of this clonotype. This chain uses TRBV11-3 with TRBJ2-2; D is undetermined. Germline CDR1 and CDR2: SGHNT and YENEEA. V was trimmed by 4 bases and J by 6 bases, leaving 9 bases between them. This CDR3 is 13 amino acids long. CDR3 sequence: CASSSTRAGELFF. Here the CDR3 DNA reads TGTGCCAGCAGCTCGACACGGGCCGGGGAGCTGTTTTTT.

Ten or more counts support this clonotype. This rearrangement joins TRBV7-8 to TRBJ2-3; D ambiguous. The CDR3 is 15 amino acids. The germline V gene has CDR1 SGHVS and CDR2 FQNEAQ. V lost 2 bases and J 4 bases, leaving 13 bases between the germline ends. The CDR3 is CASSLILSSADTQYF. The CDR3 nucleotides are TGTGCCAGCAGCTTAATTCTATCCTCCGCAGATACGCAGTATTTT.

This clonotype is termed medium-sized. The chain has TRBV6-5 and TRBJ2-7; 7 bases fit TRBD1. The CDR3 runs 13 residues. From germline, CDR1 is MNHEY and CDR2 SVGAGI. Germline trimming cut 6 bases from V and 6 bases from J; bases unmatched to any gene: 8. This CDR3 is CASRPWDSAEQYV. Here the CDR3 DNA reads TGTGCCAGCAGACCCTGGGACAGCGCCGAGCAGTACGTC.